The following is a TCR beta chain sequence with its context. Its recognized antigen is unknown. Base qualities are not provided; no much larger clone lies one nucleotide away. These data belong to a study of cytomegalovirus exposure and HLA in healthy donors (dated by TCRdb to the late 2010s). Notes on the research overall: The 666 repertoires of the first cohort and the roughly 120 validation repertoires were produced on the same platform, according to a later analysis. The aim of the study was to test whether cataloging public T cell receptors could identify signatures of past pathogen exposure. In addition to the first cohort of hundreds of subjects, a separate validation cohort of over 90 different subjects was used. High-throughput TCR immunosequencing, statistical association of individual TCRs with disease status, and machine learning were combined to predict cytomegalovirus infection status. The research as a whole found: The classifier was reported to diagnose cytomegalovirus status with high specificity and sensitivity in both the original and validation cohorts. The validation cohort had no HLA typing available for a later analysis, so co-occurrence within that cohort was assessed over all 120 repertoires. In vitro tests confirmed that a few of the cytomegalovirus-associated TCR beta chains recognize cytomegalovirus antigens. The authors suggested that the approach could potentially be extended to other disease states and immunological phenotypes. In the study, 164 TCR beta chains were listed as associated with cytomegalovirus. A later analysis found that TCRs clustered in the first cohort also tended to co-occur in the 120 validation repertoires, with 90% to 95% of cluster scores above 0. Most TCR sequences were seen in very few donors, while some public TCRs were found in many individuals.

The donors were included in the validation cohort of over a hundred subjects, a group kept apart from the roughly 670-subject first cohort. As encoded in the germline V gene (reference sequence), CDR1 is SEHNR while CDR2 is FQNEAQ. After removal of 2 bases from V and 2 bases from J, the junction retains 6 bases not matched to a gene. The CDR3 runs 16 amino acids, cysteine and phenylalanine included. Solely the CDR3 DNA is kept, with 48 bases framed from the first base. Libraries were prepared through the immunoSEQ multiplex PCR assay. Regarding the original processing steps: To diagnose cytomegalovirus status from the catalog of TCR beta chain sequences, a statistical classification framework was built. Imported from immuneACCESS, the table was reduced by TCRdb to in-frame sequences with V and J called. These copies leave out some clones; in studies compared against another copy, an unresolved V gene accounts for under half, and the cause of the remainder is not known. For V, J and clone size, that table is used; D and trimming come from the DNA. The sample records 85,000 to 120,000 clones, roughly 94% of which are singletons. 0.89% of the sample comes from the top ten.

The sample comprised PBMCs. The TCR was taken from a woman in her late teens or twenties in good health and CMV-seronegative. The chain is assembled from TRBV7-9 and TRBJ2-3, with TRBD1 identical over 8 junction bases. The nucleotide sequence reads TGTGCCAGCAGCTTAAACCGGGACAGGCCCACAGATACGCAGTATTTT. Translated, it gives CASSLNRDRPTDTQYF.